The 4 T cell receptor beta chains below all came from one sample that was sequenced in a study of T cell responses to AZD1222 COVID-19 vaccine. Clones were sequenced by immunoSEQ multiplex PCR, and TCRdb holds only the in-frame ones, with some missing. The table has 95,000 to 100,000 clones, 80% to 90% seen once; the top ten hold about a tenth. This material consisted of peripheral blood, taken 28 days after the second AZD1222 dose. Receptors were obtained from an adult who received the AZD1222 COVID-19 vaccine.

The chain uses TRBV27 and TRBJ2-2, with 9 bases identical to TRBD2. This CDR3 is 19 amino acids long. Looked up from germline, CDR1 is MNHEY and CDR2 is SMNVEV (reference sequence). V was clipped by 7 bases and J by 0 bases; unmatched bases: 15. The CDR3 protein is CASNPRGGRAGANTGELFF. The CDR3 coding sequence is TGTGCCAGCAACCCCCGGGGCGGGAGGGCCGGGGCGAACACCGGGGAGCTGTTTTTT.

The gene calls are TRBV28 and TRBJ2-7; the D gene is possibly TRBD1 (6 bases). There are 12 residues in the CDR3. In germline, CDR1 is MDHEN, CDR2 SYDVKM. V lost 6 bases and J 6 bases, leaving 12 bases between the germline ends. DNA of the CDR3: TGTGCCAGCAGAACGCAGGGGACCGAGCAGTACTTC. Protein product: CASRTQGTEQYF.

This rearrangement joins TRBV3-1 (or the pseudogene TRBV3-2) to TRBJ1-2; TRBD1 matches 7 bases. CDR1 and CDR2 from the germline V gene are LGHDT and YNNKEL (reference sequence). V was clipped by 6 bases and J by 3 bases; unmatched bases: 7. This CDR3 has 14 residues. The CDR3 protein is CASSLPGTDYGYTF. CDR3 DNA sequence: TGTGCCAGCAGTCTCCCAGGGACAGACTATGGCTACACCTTC.

The sample holds a few counts of this clone. The chain carries TRBV6-2 or TRBV6-3 and TRBJ2-7; D remains unclear. V lost 2 bases and J lost 6, with 8 bases in between. Per germline, CDR1 MNHEY and CDR2 SVGEGT. This CDR3 comprises 12 residues. The CDR3 region is CASSYRTGEQYF. The CDR3 bases are TGTGCCAGCAGTTACCGTACGGGCGAGCAGTACTTC.